Listed here are 4 T cell receptor beta chains from one sample, sequenced in a study of technical replicates of blood from several donors (dated by TCRdb to the late 2010s). Library preparation used the immunoSEQ multiplex PCR assay. In its TCRdb copy, this immuneACCESS table keeps in-frame sequences only and misses some clones. Where compared with another copy, unresolved V genes explain less than half of these, and the others have no known cause. In all, the sample holds about 16,000 clones, and about nine tenths of those were seen once. The ten top clones hold roughly 11% of the sample. Sequences were obtained from PBMCs. All receptors come from a human donor in good health.

The rearrangement links TRBV27 to TRBJ2-7; 13 positions match TRBD2. The CDR3 spans 14 residues. CDR1 and CDR2 from the germline V gene are MNHEY and SMNVEV (reference sequence). The junction had 5 bases not matched to a gene; V was cut back by 5 bases and J by 7 bases. CDR3 sequence (DNA): TGTGCCAGCAGTCCGTGGACTAGCGGGAGTGAGCAGTACTTC. This sequence encodes CASSPWTSGSEQYF.

The chain recombines TRBV11-2 with TRBJ2-7, with 7 positions matching TRBD2. Per the germline V gene, CDR1 is SGHAT and CDR2 is FQNNGV. CDR3 size: 15 residues. V was clipped by 1 base and J by 2 bases; unmatched bases: 5. The DNA of the CDR3 is TGTGCCAGCAGCTTAGTCACTAGCGTACCCTACGAGCAGTACTTC. Protein sequence: CASSLVTSVPYEQYF. The whole variable domain, filled in from reference TRBV11-2 and TRBJ2-7, reads EAGVAQSPRYKIIEKRQSVAFWCNPISGHATLYWYQQILGQGPKLLIQFQNNGVVDDSQLPKDRFSAERLKGVDSTLKIQPAKLEDSAVYLCASSLVTSVPYEQYFGPGTRLTVT.

V is TRBV2 and J is TRBJ2-7, with D possibly TRBD2 on 5 matching bases. V lost 7 bases, J lost 4 bases, and 17 bases lay in between. This CDR3 region has 14 residues. CDR1 is SNHLY and CDR2 is FYNNEI in the germline V gene. CDR3 sequence: CASTDREGSYEQYF. The CDR3 DNA reads TGTGCCAGCACGGACCGCGAGGGTTCTTACGAGCAGTACTTC.

The rearrangement joins TRBV11-2 to TRBJ2-7, with TRBD2 matching over 9 bases. Losses at the gene ends were 7 bases for V and 2 bases for J; bases not matched to a gene: 3. This CDR3 contains 13 residues. In germline, CDR1 is SGHAT, CDR2 FQNNGV. The CDR3, as DNA: TGTGCCAGCAACCTAGCGGGACCCTACGAGCAGTACTTC. It yields the protein CASNLAGPYEQYF.